Listed here are 6 T cell receptor beta chains from one sample, sequenced in a study of T cells in Graves' hyperthyroidism and ophthalmopathy. The CDR3 regions of TCR beta were amplified from RNA transcripts. When the TCR CDR3 underwent first-round RT-PCR, the HTBI primer set was used. TCRdb called the multiplex PCR reads again in MiXCR, with one record for every CDR3 protein. This sample has more than 500,000 distinct CDR3 sequences, with roughly 14% found just once. Input material: blood. These receptors all stem from a woman in her 40s with Graves' ophthalmopathy.

This clonotype came up many times. The gene calls are TRBV20-1 and TRBJ2-5; 11 bases fit TRBD2. Per germline, CDR1 DFQATT and CDR2 SNEGSKA (reference sequence). The CDR3 has 15 amino acids. After removal of 6 bases from V and 4 bases from J, the junction contained 10 bases not matched to a gene. The CDR3 sequence is CSAETSGASAETQYF. CDR3 sequence (DNA): TGCAGTGCCGAGACTAGCGGGGCTTCGGCAGAGACCCAGTACTTC.

The chain joins TRBV6-1 to TRBJ1-5; D uncertain. V was pared by 8 bases and J by 5 bases, with 13 bases between. The CDR3 length is 13 residues. Germline CDR1 is MNHNS and CDR2 is SASEGT. For the CDR3, the DNA is TGTGCCAGCGCCGACACAAGTCATCAGCCCCAGCATTTT. Translated, it gives CASADTSHQPQHF.

The CDR3 DNA is TGTGCCAGCAGTTACCGTCCCTGGGCTAGCGGGAGGGATCCGAACACCGGGGAGCTGTTTTTT. Protein sequence: CASSYRPWASGRDPNTGELFF. The chain links TRBV6-2 or TRBV6-3 to TRBJ2-2, with 12 bases fitting TRBD2. Germline values: CDR1 MNHEY, CDR2 SVGEGT. CDR3 size: 21 residues. The junction had 13 bases not matched to a gene; V was cut back by 2 bases and J by 0 bases.

Ten or more counts support this clonotype. The rearrangement joins TRBV6-5 to TRBJ2-7; tentatively, D is TRBD2 (5 bases). Germline values: CDR1 MNHEY, CDR2 SVGAGI. V was cut by 5 bases and J by 1 base, with 12 bases left in between. CDR3 length equals 14 residues. CDR3 sequence (DNA): TGTGCCAGCAGTCACCTCACTAGATCCTACGAGCAGTACTTC. Protein product: CASSHLTRSYEQYF.

This clonotype was seen at least ten times. The V call is TRBV20-1, the J call TRBJ1-2; D might be TRBD1 (5 bases). CDR1 and CDR2 (germline): DFQATT, SNEGSKA (reference sequence). There are 13 residues in the CDR3. The chain's CDR3 is CRTRAGGDYGYTF. CDR3 DNA sequence: TGCCGCACCCGGGCGGGGGGAGACTATGGCTACACCTTC.

In regard to this clonotype: A much larger clonotype is one base distant, so this may be a read error. V and J are TRBV13 and TRBJ2-2; no clear D. CDR3 length: 15 amino acids. The germline CDR1 and CDR2 sequences are PRHDT and FYEKMQ (reference sequence). DNA for the CDR3: TGTTCCAGCAGCCACGGACGGTCGAACACCGGGGAGCTGTTTTTT. This sequence encodes CSSSHGRSNTGELFF.